The 14 T cell receptor beta chains given below trace back to one sample, sequenced in a study of blood T cell repertoires in COVID-19. Profiled with immunoSEQ multiplex PCR; TCRdb holds only in-frame clones, not every one. The table records under 250,000 clones, over 80% of them present only once. Sequencing was carried out using peripheral blood. These receptors were taken from a woman between 65 and 79 years old with active or convalescent COVID-19.

This chain uses TRBV19 with TRBJ1-6; TRBD1 agrees at 7 bases. Germline CDR1 LNHDA, CDR2 SQIVND (reference sequence). The CDR3 spans 14 residues. V lost 4 bases and J lost 10; bases outside the gene matches: 7. As DNA, the CDR3 is TGTGCCAGTAGTACGGGACAGCCCAGCTCACCCCTCCACTTT. Residues: CASSTGQPSSPLHF.

The V call is TRBV2, the J call TRBJ1-5; D perhaps matches TRBD1 (6 bases). The V end lost 2 bases, the J end lost 5 bases, and 10 bases lay between the germline ends. Germline lookup yields CDR1 SNHLY and CDR2 FYNNEI. This CDR3 has 14 residues. The CDR3 nucleotides read TGTGCCAGCAGTGAATGGGCAGGGGATCAGCCCCAGCATTTT. It translates to CASSEWAGDQPQHF.

This clone appeared once. The J gene is TRBJ1-5, the V gene TRBV7-6; D is unresolved. Trimming left V 5 bases short and J 0 bases short, with 11 bases between. CDR1 and CDR2 (germline): SGHVS, FNYEAQ. The CDR3 contains 15 residues. Here the CDR3 DNA reads TGTGCCAGCAGCCCCGGACTGTATAGCAATCAGCCCCAGCATTTT. This sequence encodes CASSPGLYSNQPQHF.

V and J are TRBV5-4 and TRBJ2-5; 10 bases align to TRBD1. The V segment lost 10 bases and the J segment 1 base; nucleotides outside the gene matches: 4. Germline lookup yields CDR1 SGHNT and CDR2 YYREEE (reference sequence). This CDR3 comprises 13 residues. Here the CDR3 DNA reads TGTGCCTCATGGGACAGGGGCCAAGAGACCCAGTACTTC. Amino acids: CASWDRGQETQYF.

The J gene is TRBJ1-2, the V gene TRBV9; 7 nucleotides agree with TRBD1. The CDR3 loop spans 16 amino acids. Per germline, CDR1 SGDLS and CDR2 YYNGEE. J was trimmed by 4 bases and V by 3 bases; bases with no gene match: 12. CDR3 residues: CASSDTLRDSFYGYTF. The CDR3, as DNA: TGTGCCAGCAGCGACACCCTGAGGGACAGTTTCTATGGCTACACCTTC.

The gene calls are TRBV6-5 and TRBJ1-2, with 11 bases identical to TRBD1. Germline CDR1 MNHEY, CDR2 SVGAGI. The length of the CDR3 is 15 residues. The J segment lost 3 bases and the V segment lost 11 bases, leaving 11 bases of the junction unmatched. The CDR3 loop is CAVGTGGQLDYGYTF. CDR3 DNA sequence: TGTGCCGTGGGGACAGGGGGGCAGCTTGACTATGGCTACACCTTC.

This chain joins TRBV27 and TRBJ1-4; 8 bases line up with TRBD1. The CDR3 totals 16 residues. V was pared by 2 bases and J by 4 bases, with 6 bases of the junction left unmatched. CDR1 MNHEY and CDR2 SMNVEV come from the germline V gene (reference sequence). CDR3 nucleotide sequence: TGTGCCAGCAGTTTACTCGGACAGGGACTTAATGAAAAACTGTTTTTT. Amino acid sequence: CASSLLGQGLNEKLFF.

The J gene is TRBJ1-5, the V gene TRBV19; TRBD1 matches 7 bases. J gave up 1 base and V 5 bases, and 5 bases lay outside the gene matches. The CDR3 runs 15 residues. Germline V gives CDR1 LNHDA, CDR2 SQIVND (reference sequence). For the CDR3, the DNA is TGTGCCAGTAGTCGACAGGGTCAAAGCAATCAGCCCCAGCATTTT. This translates into CASSRQGQSNQPQHF.

This chain links TRBV7-8 with TRBJ2-1; 10 positions match TRBD2. Unmatched junction bases numbered 19, after V lost 2 bases and J lost 6 bases. Germline V gives CDR1 SGHVS, CDR2 FQNEAQ. CDR3 length: 20 residues. CDR3 in DNA: TGTGCCAGCAGCTTAATCGCCGGTAGCGGGAGGAGGAGGCAGGCCAATGAGCAGTTCTTC. Protein sequence: CASSLIAGSGRRRQANEQFF.

This chain uses TRBV5-4 with TRBJ2-3, with 12 bases that match TRBD2. Germline V CDR1 and CDR2: SGHNT, YYREEE (reference sequence). There are 15 residues in the CDR3. Losses at the gene ends were 10 bases for V and 3 bases for J; bases not matched to a gene: 9. The CDR3 spells CAASGLAGSTDTQYF. Written as DNA, the CDR3 is TGTGCCGCGAGCGGACTAGCGGGGAGTACAGATACGCAGTATTTT. Using reference TRBV5-4 and TRBJ2-3 for the parts outside the CDR3, the full variable domain is ETGVTQSPTHLIKTRGQQVTLRCSSQSGHNTVSWYQQALGQGPQFIFQYYREEENGRGNFPPRFSGLQFPNYSSELNVNALELDDSALYLCAASGLAGSTDTQYFGPGTRLTVL.

This rearrangement joins TRBV20-1 to TRBJ1-1; no clear D. Trimming stripped 7 bases from V and 8 bases from J, with 11 bases between. Per germline, CDR1 DFQATT and CDR2 SNEGSKA (reference sequence). There are 10 residues in the CDR3. The CDR3 DNA reads as TGCAGTGTGGCCCGCTCGGAAGCTTTCTTT. It encodes CSVARSEAFF.

The chain uses TRBV7-8 and TRBJ1-1, with 8 bases matching TRBD1. J lost 1 base, V lost 6 bases, and 13 bases had no gene match. The germline V gene encodes CDR1 SGHVS and CDR2 FQNEAQ. This CDR3 is 17 amino acids long. CDR3 amino acids: CASRETRGQRGNTEAFF. The DNA of the CDR3 is TGTGCCAGCAGGGAAACCAGGGGGCAGCGGGGGAACACTGAAGCTTTCTTT.

The V gene is TRBV3-1 (or the pseudogene TRBV3-2), the J gene TRBJ1-3, with D maybe TRBD1 (5 bases). The germline gives CDR1 LGHDT, CDR2 YNNKEL (reference sequence). This CDR3 is built from 14 residues. V shed 4 bases and J shed 4 bases, with 11 bases lying between them. DNA for the CDR3: TGTGCCAGCAGCCCGACAGCTATAGGAAACACCATATATTTT. It translates to CASSPTAIGNTIYF.

The chain employs TRBV24-1 and TRBJ1-5, with D uncertain. The germline V gene has CDR1 KGHDR and CDR2 SFDVKD. V was trimmed by 5 bases and J by 4 bases, leaving 11 bases between them. This CDR3 contains 14 residues. CDR3 in DNA: TGTGCCACCAGTGGGAGGGCCCTAAATCAGCCCCAGCATTTT. Translating it yields CATSGRALNQPQHF.